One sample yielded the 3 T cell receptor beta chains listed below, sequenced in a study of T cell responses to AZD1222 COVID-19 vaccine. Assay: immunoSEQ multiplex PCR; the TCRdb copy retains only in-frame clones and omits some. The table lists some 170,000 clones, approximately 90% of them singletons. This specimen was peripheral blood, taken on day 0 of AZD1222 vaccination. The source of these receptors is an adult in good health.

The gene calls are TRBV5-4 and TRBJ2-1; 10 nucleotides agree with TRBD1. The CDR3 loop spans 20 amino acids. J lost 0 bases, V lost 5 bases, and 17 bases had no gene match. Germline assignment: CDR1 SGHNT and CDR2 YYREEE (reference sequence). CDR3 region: CASRPISGTGEPGSYNEQFF. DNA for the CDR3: TGTGCCAGCAGGCCAATTTCAGGGACAGGGGAGCCCGGCTCCTACAATGAGCAGTTCTTC.

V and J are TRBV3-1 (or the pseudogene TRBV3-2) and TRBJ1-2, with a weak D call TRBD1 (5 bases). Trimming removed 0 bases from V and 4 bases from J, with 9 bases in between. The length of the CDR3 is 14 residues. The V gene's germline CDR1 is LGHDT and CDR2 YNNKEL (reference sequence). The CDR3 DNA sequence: TGTGCCAGCAGCCAAGAAAGACAGACCTATGGCTACACCTTC. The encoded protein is CASSQERQTYGYTF.

The CDR3 coding sequence is TGTGCCAGCTCAACGGACCAGGCCTATAGCAATCAGCCCCAGCATTTT. Translated: CASSTDQAYSNQPQHF. The chain carries TRBV18 and TRBJ1-5, with D unclear. Germline V gives CDR1 KGHSH, CDR2 LQKENI. V was clipped by 5 bases and J by 0 bases, with 14 bases between them. The CDR3 is made up of 16 amino acids. Looking up the rest from reference TRBV18 and TRBJ1-5 gives the full variable domain: NAGVMQNPRHLVRRRGQEARLRCSPMKGHSHVYWYRQLPEEGLKFMVYLQKENIIDESGMPKERFSAEFPKEGPSILRIQQVVRGDSAAYFCASSTDQAYSNQPQHFGDGTRLSIL.